This T cell receptor (beta chain) derives from a study of monozygotic twins with cystic fibrosis. Overall study: Library input was three micrograms of fragmented DNA, with approximately 16 PCR cycles.

Profiled with immunoSEQ multiplex PCR; TCRdb holds only in-frame clones, not every one. Of around 25,000 clones in the sample, 95% to 97% are singletons; the top ten hold around 3%. Looked up from germline, CDR1 is LNHDA and CDR2 is SQIVND (reference sequence). The J segment lost 3 bases and the V segment lost 5 bases, leaving 9 bases of the junction unmatched. The CDR3 spans 15 residues. The clonotype originates from a girl aged 2 to 10 with cystic fibrosis. V is TRBV19 and J is TRBJ2-7; TRBD2 matches 8 bases. Sequenced material: blood. For the CDR3, the DNA is TGTGCCAGTAGTCCATACGGGCGGGAGGTCTACGAGCAGTACTTC. Its translation: CASSPYGREVYEQYF.